These 25 T cell receptor beta chains came from one sample sequenced in a study of blood T cell repertoires in COVID-19. Clones were sequenced by immunoSEQ multiplex PCR, and TCRdb holds only the in-frame ones, with some missing. Among approximately 240,000 clones, roughly 88% were seen once, and the ten largest hold about 1.4%. Sequenced input: peripheral blood. The receptor source for this set is a middle-aged woman who had recovered from COVID-19.

The chain has TRBV6-2 or TRBV6-3 and TRBJ2-3; 8 bases fit TRBD2. Germline V gene lookup returns CDR1 MNHEY and CDR2 SVGEGT. This CDR3 contains 15 residues. With V trimmed by 4 bases and J by 1 base, 4 bases remained unmatched. CDR3: CASSSSGGGTDTQYF. Here the CDR3 DNA reads TGTGCCAGCAGTTCCAGCGGGGGTGGCACAGATACGCAGTATTTT.

CDR3: CASSRTENYGYTF. For the CDR3, the DNA is TGTGCCAGCAGTCGAACAGAAAACTATGGCTACACCTTC. The genes are TRBV12-3 or TRBV12-4 and TRBJ1-2; D is ambiguous. The CDR3 has 13 residues. Trimming left V 5 bases short and J 2 bases short, with 9 bases between.

The chain links TRBV10-3 to TRBJ2-5, with 7 bases lining up with TRBD2. The CDR3 contains 16 residues. The ends lost 6 bases at V and 5 bases at J; junction bases unmatched: 15. Germline CDR1 ENHRY, CDR2 SYGVKD. DNA of the CDR3: TGTGCCATCAGGGTCTCAGGACTCGCGGGGGTGGAGACCCAGTACTTC. It specifies CAIRVSGLAGVETQYF.

V and J are TRBV19 and TRBJ1-1; possible D gene TRBD1, 6 bases. The CDR3 spans 14 residues. V was cut by 3 bases and J by 0 bases, with 8 bases left in between. Germline loops: CDR1 LNHDA, CDR2 SQIVND (reference sequence). The CDR3 protein is CASSMGALNTEAFF. The CDR3 DNA reads TGTGCCAGTAGTATGGGGGCTCTGAACACTGAAGCTTTCTTT. The variable domain in full, with the rest retrieved from reference TRBV19 and TRBJ1-1, is DGGITQSPKYLFRKEGQNVTLSCEQNLNHDAMYWYRQDPGQGLRLIYYSQIVNDFQKGDIAEGYSVSREKKESFPLTVTSAQKNPTAFYLCASSMGALNTEAFFGQGTRLTVV.

The chain has TRBV6-5 and TRBJ2-1, with D perhaps TRBD1 (5 bases). This CDR3 has 13 amino acids. V dropped 5 bases and J dropped 7 bases, with 12 bases sitting between them. Looked up from germline, CDR1 is MNHEY and CDR2 is SVGAGI. CDR3 amino acids: CASSISRQNEQFF. As DNA, the CDR3 is TGTGCCAGCAGTATCTCCCGACAGAATGAGCAGTTCTTC.

The chain has TRBV28 and TRBJ1-3; 8 bases line up with TRBD1. The J call may be mistaken, given a closer DNA end match to TRBJ2-2. This CDR3 is built from 17 residues. Germline CDR1 and CDR2: MDHEN and SYDVKM. The CDR3 reads CASLSLLTGVTTGELFF. CDR3 in DNA: TGTGCCAGCCTATCTCTTTTGACAGGGGTCACCACCGGGGAGCTGTTTTTT.

The chain is built from TRBV2 and TRBJ2-5; possibly TRBD2 for D (6 bases). V dropped 1 base and J dropped 8 bases, with 20 bases sitting between them. The CDR3 has 16 residues. The germline gives CDR1 SNHLY, CDR2 FYNNEI. The CDR3 DNA follows: TGTGCCAGCAGTGAAGATTTCGGGGGTACTCGAAAAACCCAGTACTTC. It encodes CASSEDFGGTRKTQYF.

The V call is TRBV11-2, the J call TRBJ2-4; 12 nucleotides agree with TRBD1. Germline CDR1 is SGHAT and CDR2 is FQNNGV. The CDR3 loop spans 15 amino acids. After removal of 4 bases from V and 9 bases from J, the junction contained 7 bases not matched to a gene. CDR3 coding DNA: TGTGCCAGCAGCTCTTCCCCGGGACAGGGGGCCATTCAGTACTTC. Amino acid sequence: CASSSSPGQGAIQYF.

The rearrangement links TRBV5-5 to TRBJ2-7, with 8 bases identical to TRBD1. CDR1 and CDR2 (germline): SGHKS, YYEKEE (reference sequence). CDR3 length: 15 amino acids. J gave up 3 bases and V 0 bases, and 5 bases lay outside the gene matches. This CDR3 reads CASSLGQGAGYEQYF. In DNA form, the CDR3 reads TGTGCCAGCAGCTTGGGCCAGGGGGCTGGCTACGAGCAGTACTTC.

The gene calls are TRBV2 and TRBJ1-2; TRBD1 aligns across 7 bases. Losses at the gene ends were 4 bases for V and 3 bases for J; bases not matched to a gene: 8. Germline V gene data show CDR1 as SNHLY and CDR2 as FYNNEI. The CDR3 has 15 amino acids. The CDR3 nucleotides read TGTGCCAGCAGTGGGGCTGGACAGGATGACTATGGCTACACCTTC. It translates to CASSGAGQDDYGYTF. Full variable domain (outside the CDR3, taken from reference TRBV2 and TRBJ1-2): EPEVTQTPSHQVTQMGQEVILRCVPISNHLYFYWYRQILGQKVEFLVSFYNNEISEKSEIFDDQFSVERPDGSNFTLKIRSTKLEDSAMYFCASSGAGQDDYGYTFGSGTRLTVV.

The gene calls are TRBV30 and TRBJ1-5; 9 bases are a match to TRBD1. Germline CDR1 reads GTSNPN; CDR2 reads SVGIG (reference sequence). The trim removed 3 bases at V and 6 bases at J, leaving 6 bases unmatched. This CDR3 contains 14 residues. The CDR3 sequence is CAWRGQGVVQPQHF. The CDR3 DNA reads TGTGCCTGGAGGGGACAGGGAGTCGTTCAGCCCCAGCATTTT.

This clone turned up a few times. The CDR3 DNA reads as TGTGCCAGCAGTGAAGCAGGGATGGTTCAGCCCCAGCATTTT. This codes for CASSEAGMVQPQHF. The gene calls are TRBV25-1 and TRBJ1-5, with TRBD1 as a possible D gene (5 bases). V was pared by 2 bases and J by 6 bases, with 11 bases between. This CDR3 region has 14 residues. Germline values: CDR1 MGHDK, CDR2 SYGVNS.

The V call is TRBV7-3, the J call TRBJ2-2; 9 positions match TRBD1. This CDR3 region has 15 residues. Per the germline V gene, CDR1 is SGHTA and CDR2 is FQGTGA. J was trimmed by 6 bases and V by 5 bases; bases with no gene match: 7. CDR3 in DNA: TGTGCCAGCAGCCCGGGACAGGGTTTCGCCGGGGAGCTGTTTTTT. Protein: CASSPGQGFAGELFF.

This clone was seen more than once but under ten times. V usage is TRBV5-6 and J usage is TRBJ1-4; D is uncertain. The germline gives CDR1 SGHDT, CDR2 YYEEEE. V lost 6 bases and J 0 bases, leaving 15 bases between the germline ends. There are 16 residues in the CDR3. The CDR3 region is CASTEGPYATNEKLFF. The CDR3 DNA reads TGTGCCAGCACCGAGGGCCCGTATGCAACTAATGAAAAACTGTTTTTT.

The CDR3 loop is CASSLGAVGNTEAFF. The CDR3 DNA is TGCGCCAGCAGCTTGGGAGCGGTGGGGAACACTGAAGCTTTCTTT. The genes are TRBV5-1 and TRBJ1-1; D is unresolved. The CDR3 is 15 amino acids. Germline V lookup: CDR1 SGHRS, CDR2 YFSETQ. V was shortened by 0 bases and J by 1 base, with 10 bases between the two germline ends.

This clone was counted a few times. The chain recombines TRBV3-1 (or the pseudogene TRBV3-2) with TRBJ2-5, with 8 bases aligning to TRBD2. The CDR3 is made up of 18 amino acids. The germline gives CDR1 LGHDT, CDR2 YNNKEL (reference sequence). The junction had 15 bases not matched to a gene; V was cut back by 1 base and J by 5 bases. CDR3 sequence reads: CASSQVFSSGALAETQYF. CDR3 bases: TGTGCCAGCAGCCAAGTTTTTAGTAGCGGGGCCCTTGCGGAGACCCAGTACTTC.

The gene calls are TRBV9 and TRBJ2-5; 12 nucleotides line up with TRBD2. Germline V gene lookup returns CDR1 SGDLS and CDR2 YYNGEE. After removal of 0 bases from V and 2 bases from J, the junction contained 8 bases not matched to a gene. There are 18 residues in the CDR3. The CDR3: CASSVGSRLAGGQETQYF. CDR3 coding DNA: TGTGCCAGCAGCGTAGGTTCGCGGCTAGCGGGGGGGCAAGAGACCCAGTACTTC.

The J gene is TRBJ1-6, the V gene TRBV2, with D perhaps matching TRBD1 (5 bases). Germline lookup yields CDR1 SNHLY and CDR2 FYNNEI. The CDR3 runs 15 residues. V lost 2 bases, J lost 3 bases, and 8 bases lay in between. The CDR3: CASSEQGFYNSPLHF. CDR3 bases: TGTGCCAGCAGTGAACAGGGATTCTATAATTCACCCCTCCACTTT.

The chain joins TRBV13 to TRBJ1-3; 9 nucleotides agree with TRBD1. The CDR3 consists of 17 residues. With 0 bases clipped from V and 0 bases from J, the junction kept 3 bases outside the gene matches. The germline gives CDR1 PRHDT, CDR2 FYEKMQ (reference sequence). Here the CDR3 DNA reads TGTGCCAGCAGCTTAGGGGACAGGGGAGTCTCTGGAAACACCATATATTTT. Translated: CASSLGDRGVSGNTIYF.

The rearrangement links TRBV18 to TRBJ2-7, with a possible D match to TRBD2 (5 bases). Germline V CDR1 and CDR2: KGHSH, LQKENI. The CDR3 sequence is 14 residues long. Deletions cut 3 bases from V and 0 bases from J, with 9 bases between. The CDR3: CASSPQDFSYEQYF. DNA for the CDR3: TGTGCCAGCTCACCTCAGGACTTCTCCTACGAGCAGTACTTC.

This chain links TRBV4-2 with TRBJ1-2; 10 bases are shared with TRBD1. J was trimmed by 8 bases and V by 4 bases; bases with no gene match: 10. This CDR3 region has 15 residues. Germline assignment: CDR1 LGHNA and CDR2 YNFKEQ. The CDR3 sequence is CASSPSTGTGDGYTF. The CDR3 DNA is TGTGCCAGCAGCCCGTCAACCGGGACAGGGGACGGCTACACCTTC.

This clone was seen more than once but under ten times. The chain combines TRBV28 with TRBJ1-1, with D perhaps TRBD1 (5 bases). There are 13 residues in the CDR3. Trimming removed 6 bases from V and 7 bases from J, with 15 bases in between. Germline CDR1 MDHEN, CDR2 SYDVKM. The CDR3: CASRKTARFEAFF. The CDR3 nucleotides are TGTGCCAGCAGGAAGACAGCAAGATTTGAAGCTTTCTTT. Combining the CDR3 with reference TRBV28 and TRBJ1-1 gives the whole variable domain DVKVTQSSRYLVKRTGEKVFLECVQDMDHENMFWYRQDPGLGLRLIYFSYDVKMKEKGDIPEGYSVSREKKERFSLILESASTNQTSMYLCASRKTARFEAFFGQGTRLTVV.

This chain uses TRBV9 with TRBJ1-2; 7 nucleotides match TRBD1. V lost 3 bases, J lost 7 bases, and 9 bases stayed unmatched. Germline V gene lookup returns CDR1 SGDLS and CDR2 YYNGEE. The length of the CDR3 is 14 residues. The CDR3 loop reads CASSGDSATIGYTF. CDR3 bases: TGTGCCAGCAGCGGGGACAGCGCGACAATTGGCTACACCTTC. The whole variable domain, remainder taken from reference TRBV9 and TRBJ1-2, is DSGVTQTPKHLITATGQRVTLRCSPRSGDLSVYWYQQSLDQGLQFLIQYYNGEERAKGNILERFSAQQFPDLHSELNLSSLELGDSALYFCASSGDSATIGYTFGSGTRLTVV.

J is TRBJ2-1 and V is TRBV4-1; D may be TRBD2 (8 bases). In germline, CDR1 is MGHRA, CDR2 YSYEKL. CDR3 size: 20 residues. Trimming removed 0 bases at V and 0 bases at J, with 21 bases between. The CDR3 bases are TGCGCCAGCAGCCAAGAAGGGGGCTATAGCGGGGTTATCTCCTACAATGAGCAGTTCTTC. Amino acid sequence: CASSQEGGYSGVISYNEQFF.

This clone has more than one count but fewer than ten. The chain combines TRBV7-8 with TRBJ2-3; possible D gene TRBD2, 5 bases. The CDR3 has 14 amino acids. The V gene's germline CDR1 is SGHVS and CDR2 FQNEAQ. The CDR3 spells CASAPGFGTDTQYF. The DNA for the CDR3 is TGTGCTTCTGCACCGGGGTTTGGCACAGATACGCAGTATTTT.